This T cell receptor beta chain was obtained from a study of T cell responses to AZD1222 COVID-19 vaccine. Overall study: Pooling of second doses given at about 4 or about 12 weeks was done.

Per germline, CDR1 KGHDR and CDR2 SFDVKD. With 3 bases removed from V and 5 bases from J, the gap between germline ends came to 9 bases. The CDR3 is 13 residues long. Only in-frame clones appear in the TCRdb table, and some are missing; sequencing was by immunoSEQ multiplex PCR. This table has about 120,000 clones, about 88% appearing once. This clone was found once. This TCR was recovered from an adult in good health. V gene TRBV24-1 combines with J gene TRBJ2-5; maybe TRBD1 (7 bases). The sample here was peripheral blood, taken on day 0 of AZD1222 vaccination. The CDR3 region is CATSDPGGETQYF. The DNA for the CDR3 is TGTGCCACCAGTGATCCAGGGGGGGAGACCCAGTACTTC.